This T cell receptor (beta chain) was obtained from a study of T cells after somatic rescue of genetic block. The CDR3 length is 12 residues. V lost 11 bases, J lost 2 bases, and 10 bases lay in between. Germline lookup yields CDR1 SEHNR and CDR2 FQNEAQ (reference sequence). The protocol was immunoSEQ multiplex PCR, while the TCRdb copy is restricted to in-frame clones and leaves out a portion. Among 88,000 or so clones listed, around 90% were seen once. The sequence derives from a woman aged 18-29 years. This chain uses TRBV7-9 with TRBJ1-3; D remains unclear. The sample consisted of peripheral blood mononuclear cells (PBMCs). CDR3: CARHGPGNTIYF. In DNA, the CDR3 is TGTGCCCGCCACGGGCCTGGAAACACCATATATTTT. The full variable domain, with the rest looked up from reference TRBV7-9 and TRBJ1-3, is DTGVSQNPRHKITKRGQNVTFRCDPISEHNRLYWYRQTLGQGPEFLTYFQNEAQLEKSRLLSDRFSAERPKGSFSTLEIQRTEQGDSAMYLCARHGPGNTIYFGEGSWLTVV.